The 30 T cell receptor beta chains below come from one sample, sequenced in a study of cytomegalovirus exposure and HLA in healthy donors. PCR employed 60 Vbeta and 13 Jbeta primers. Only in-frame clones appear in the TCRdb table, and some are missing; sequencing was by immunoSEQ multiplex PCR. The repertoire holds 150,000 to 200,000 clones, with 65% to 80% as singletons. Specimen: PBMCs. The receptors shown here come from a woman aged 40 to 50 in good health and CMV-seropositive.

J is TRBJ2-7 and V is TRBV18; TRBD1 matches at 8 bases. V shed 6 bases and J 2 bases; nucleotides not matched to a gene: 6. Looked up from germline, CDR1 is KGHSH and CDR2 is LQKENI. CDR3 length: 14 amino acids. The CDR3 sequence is CASSDRTGPYEQYF. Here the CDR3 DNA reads TGTGCCAGCTCTGATCGGACAGGGCCCTACGAGCAGTACTTC.

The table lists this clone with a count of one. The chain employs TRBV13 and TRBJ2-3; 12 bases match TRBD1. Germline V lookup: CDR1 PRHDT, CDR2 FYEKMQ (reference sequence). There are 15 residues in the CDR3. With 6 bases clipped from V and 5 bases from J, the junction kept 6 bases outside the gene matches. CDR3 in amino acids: CASRTGTGGLDTQYF. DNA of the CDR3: TGTGCCAGCAGAACCGGGACAGGGGGCTTAGATACGCAGTATTTT. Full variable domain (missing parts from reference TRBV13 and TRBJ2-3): AAGVIQSPRHLIKEKRETATLKCYPIPRHDTVYWYQQGPGQDPQFLISFYEKMQSDKGSIPDRFSAQQFSDYHSELNMSSLELGDSALYFCASRTGTGGLDTQYFGPGTRLTVL.

CDR3 nucleotides: TGTGCCAGCAGCAGCATGGGCTCTTCCTACGAGCAGTACTTC. Protein sequence: CASSSMGSSYEQYF. This chain connects TRBV7-8 to TRBJ2-7; D unresolved. V gave up 5 bases and J gave up 1 base, with 12 bases separating them. The germline V gene has CDR1 SGHVS and CDR2 FQNEAQ. The CDR3 contains 14 residues.

The CDR3 loop is CASSVVSTSGRAGDTQYF. The CDR3, as DNA: TGTGCCAGCAGTGTAGTTTCGACTAGCGGGAGGGCCGGAGATACGCAGTATTTT. The J gene is TRBJ2-3, the V gene TRBV2; 14 bases agree with TRBD2. This CDR3 is 18 amino acids long. With V trimmed by 4 bases and J by 5 bases, 11 bases remained unmatched. Looked up from germline, CDR1 is SNHLY and CDR2 is FYNNEI.

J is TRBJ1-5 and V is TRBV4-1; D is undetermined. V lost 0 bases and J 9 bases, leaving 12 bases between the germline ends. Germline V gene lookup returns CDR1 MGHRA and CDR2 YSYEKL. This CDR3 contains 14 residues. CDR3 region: CASSQDGGDWPQHF. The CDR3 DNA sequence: TGCGCCAGCAGCCAAGATGGCGGGGATTGGCCCCAGCATTTT.

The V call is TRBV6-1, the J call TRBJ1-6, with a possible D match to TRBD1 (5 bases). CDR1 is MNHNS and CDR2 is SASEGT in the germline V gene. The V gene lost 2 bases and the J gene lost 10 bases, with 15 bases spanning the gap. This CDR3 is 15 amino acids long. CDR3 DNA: TGTGCCAGCAGTGAACGACCGCGGGGGGTGTCACCCCTCCACTTT. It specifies CASSERPRGVSPLHF.

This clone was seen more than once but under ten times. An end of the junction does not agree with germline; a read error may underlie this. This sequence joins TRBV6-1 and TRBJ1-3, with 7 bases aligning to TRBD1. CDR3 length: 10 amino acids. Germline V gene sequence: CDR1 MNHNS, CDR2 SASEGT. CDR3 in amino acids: CASSERGTEF. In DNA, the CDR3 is TGTGCCAGCAGTGAACGGGGGACAGAATTT.

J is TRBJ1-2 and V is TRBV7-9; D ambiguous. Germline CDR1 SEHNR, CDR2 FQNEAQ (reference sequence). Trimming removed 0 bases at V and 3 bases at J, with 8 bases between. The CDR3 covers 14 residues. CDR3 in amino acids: CASSLAAADYGYTF. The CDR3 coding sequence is TGTGCCAGCAGCTTAGCGGCCGCAGACTATGGCTACACCTTC.

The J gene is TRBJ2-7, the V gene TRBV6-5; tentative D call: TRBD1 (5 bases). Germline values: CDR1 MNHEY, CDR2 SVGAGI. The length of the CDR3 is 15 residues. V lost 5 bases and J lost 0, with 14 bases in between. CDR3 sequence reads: CASSLTGPSSYEQYF. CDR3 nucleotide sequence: TGTGCCAGCAGTCTAACAGGTCCAAGCTCCTACGAGCAGTACTTC.

The CDR3 nucleotides are TGCGCCAGCAGCTTGGGGGACAGGGGGCCCTACAATGAGCAGTTCTTC. It is translated as CASSLGDRGPYNEQFF. The genes are TRBV5-1 and TRBJ2-1; the match to TRBD1 covers 12 bases. The CDR3 covers 16 residues. Germline V gene data show CDR1 as SGHRS and CDR2 as YFSETQ. V lost 0 bases, J lost 2 bases, and 0 bases stayed unmatched.

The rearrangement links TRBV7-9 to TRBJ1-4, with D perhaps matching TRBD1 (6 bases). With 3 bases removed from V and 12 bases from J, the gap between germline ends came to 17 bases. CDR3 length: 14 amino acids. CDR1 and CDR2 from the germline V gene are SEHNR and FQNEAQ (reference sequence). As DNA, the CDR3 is TGTGCCAGCAGCTTCCGGGACACGCTCTCTCAACTGTTTTTT. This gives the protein CASSFRDTLSQLFF.

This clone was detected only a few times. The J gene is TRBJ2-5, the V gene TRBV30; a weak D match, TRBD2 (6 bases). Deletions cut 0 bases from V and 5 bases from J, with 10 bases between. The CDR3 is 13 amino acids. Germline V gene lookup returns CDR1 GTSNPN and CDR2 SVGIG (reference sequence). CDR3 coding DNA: TGTGCCTGGAGTGTCGGGGGTTTGGAGACCCAGTACTTC. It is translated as CAWSVGGLETQYF.

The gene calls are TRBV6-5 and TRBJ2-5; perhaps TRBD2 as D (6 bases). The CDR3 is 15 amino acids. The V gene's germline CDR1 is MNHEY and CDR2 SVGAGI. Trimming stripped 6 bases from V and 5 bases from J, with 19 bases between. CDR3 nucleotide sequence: TGTGCCAGCAGCCTCCCAAGTGGAGGAGGGGAGACCCAGTACTTC. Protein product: CASSLPSGGGETQYF.

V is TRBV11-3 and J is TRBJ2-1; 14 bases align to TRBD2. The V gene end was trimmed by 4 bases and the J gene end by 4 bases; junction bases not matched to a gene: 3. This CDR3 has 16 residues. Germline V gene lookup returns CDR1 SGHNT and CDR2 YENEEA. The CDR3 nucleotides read TGTGCCAGCAGCTCCCGACTAGCGGGAGGGTACAATGAGCAGTTCTTC. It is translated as CASSSRLAGGYNEQFF. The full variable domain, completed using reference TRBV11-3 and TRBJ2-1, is EAGVVQSPRYKIIEKKQPVAFWCNPISGHNTLYWYLQNLGQGPELLIRYENEEAVDDSQLPKDRFSAERLKGVDSTLKIQPAELGDSAVYLCASSSRLAGGYNEQFFGPGTRLTVL.

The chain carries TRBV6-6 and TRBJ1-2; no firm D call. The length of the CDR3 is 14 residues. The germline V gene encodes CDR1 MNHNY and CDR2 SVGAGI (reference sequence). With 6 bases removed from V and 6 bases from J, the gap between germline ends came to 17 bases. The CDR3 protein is CASSPPVRSDGYTF. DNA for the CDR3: TGTGCCAGCAGCCCACCGGTCCGATCGGATGGCTACACCTTC.

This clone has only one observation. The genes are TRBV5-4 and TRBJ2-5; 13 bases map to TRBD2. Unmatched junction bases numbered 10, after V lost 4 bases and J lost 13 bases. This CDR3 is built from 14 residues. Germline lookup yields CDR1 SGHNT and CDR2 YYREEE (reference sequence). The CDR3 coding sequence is TGTGCCAGCAGCCCCGGACTAGCGGGAGTCCCCCCGTACTTC. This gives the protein CASSPGLAGVPPYF. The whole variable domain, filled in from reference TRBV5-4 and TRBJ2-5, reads ETGVTQSPTHLIKTRGQQVTLRCSSQSGHNTVSWYQQALGQGPQFIFQYYREEENGRGNFPPRFSGLQFPNYSSELNVNALELDDSALYLCASSPGLAGVPPYFGPGTRLLVL.

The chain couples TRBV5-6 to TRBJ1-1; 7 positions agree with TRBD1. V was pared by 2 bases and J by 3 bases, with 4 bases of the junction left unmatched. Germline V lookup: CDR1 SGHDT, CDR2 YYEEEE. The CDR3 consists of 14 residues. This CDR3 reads CASSFSRGYTEAFF. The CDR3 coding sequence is TGTGCCAGCAGCTTTTCCAGGGGGTACACTGAAGCTTTCTTT.

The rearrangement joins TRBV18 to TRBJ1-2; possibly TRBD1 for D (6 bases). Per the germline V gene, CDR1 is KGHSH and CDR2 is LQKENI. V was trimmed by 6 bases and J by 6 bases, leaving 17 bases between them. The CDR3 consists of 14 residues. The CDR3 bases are TGTGCCAGCTCGAGGGACATTAGGGCTGATGGCTACACCTTC. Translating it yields CASSRDIRADGYTF.

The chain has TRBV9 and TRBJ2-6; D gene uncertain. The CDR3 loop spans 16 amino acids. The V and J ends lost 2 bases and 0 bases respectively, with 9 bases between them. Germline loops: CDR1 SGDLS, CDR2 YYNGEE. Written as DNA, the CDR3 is TGTGCCAGCAGCGTCGGGTCCCGCTCTGGGGCCAACGTCCTGACTTTC. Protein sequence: CASSVGSRSGANVLTF.

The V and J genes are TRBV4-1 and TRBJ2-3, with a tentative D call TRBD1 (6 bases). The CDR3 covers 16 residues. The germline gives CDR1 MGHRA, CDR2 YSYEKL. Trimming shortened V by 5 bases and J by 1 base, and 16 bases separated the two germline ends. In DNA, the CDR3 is TGCGCCAGCAGCATAACACAGGGTTCGGGCACAGATACGCAGTATTTT. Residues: CASSITQGSGTDTQYF.

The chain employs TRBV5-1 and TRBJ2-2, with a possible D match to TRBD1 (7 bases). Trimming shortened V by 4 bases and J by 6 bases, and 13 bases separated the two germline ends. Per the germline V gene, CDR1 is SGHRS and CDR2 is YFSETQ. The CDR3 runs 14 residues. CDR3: CASSAGQFAGELFF. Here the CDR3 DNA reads TGCGCCAGCAGCGCGGGACAGTTCGCCGGGGAGCTGTTTTTT.

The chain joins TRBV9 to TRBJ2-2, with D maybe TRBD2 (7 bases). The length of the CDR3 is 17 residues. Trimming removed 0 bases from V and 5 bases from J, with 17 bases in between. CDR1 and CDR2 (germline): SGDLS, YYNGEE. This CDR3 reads CASSVEAGAGVTGELFF. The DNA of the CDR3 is TGTGCCAGCAGCGTAGAGGCGGGGGCGGGGGTTACCGGGGAGCTGTTTTTT.

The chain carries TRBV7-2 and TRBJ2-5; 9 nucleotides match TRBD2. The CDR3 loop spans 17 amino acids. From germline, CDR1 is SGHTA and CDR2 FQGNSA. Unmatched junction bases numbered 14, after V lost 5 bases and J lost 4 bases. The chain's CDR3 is CASSPVWRGGPRETQYF. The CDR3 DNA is TGTGCCAGCAGCCCTGTCTGGCGGGGGGGTCCGCGAGAGACCCAGTACTTC.

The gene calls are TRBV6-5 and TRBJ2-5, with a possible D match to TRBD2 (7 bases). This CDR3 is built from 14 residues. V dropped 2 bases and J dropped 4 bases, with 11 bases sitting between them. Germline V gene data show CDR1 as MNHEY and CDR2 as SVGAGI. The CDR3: CASSYGGGRETQYF. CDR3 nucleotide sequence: TGTGCCAGCAGTTACGGGGGGGGGCGAGAGACCCAGTACTTC.

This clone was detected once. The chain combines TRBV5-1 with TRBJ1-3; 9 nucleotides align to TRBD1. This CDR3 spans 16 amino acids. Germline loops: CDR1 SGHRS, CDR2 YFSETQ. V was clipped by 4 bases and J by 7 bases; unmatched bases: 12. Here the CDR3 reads CASSPGTGISGNTIYF. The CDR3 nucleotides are TGCGCCAGCAGCCCCGGGACAGGGATTTCGGGTAACACCATATATTTT.

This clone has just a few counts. In nucleotides, the CDR3 is TGCGCCAGCAGCCAAGGGGGGCAGGGGGCATCGGGAAACACCATATATTTT. Encoded protein: CASSQGGQGASGNTIYF. The chain uses TRBV4-3 and TRBJ1-3, with 8 bases that match TRBD1. The germline V gene has CDR1 LGHNA and CDR2 YSLEER. The trim removed 1 base at V and 4 bases at J, leaving 9 bases unmatched. The CDR3 covers 17 residues.

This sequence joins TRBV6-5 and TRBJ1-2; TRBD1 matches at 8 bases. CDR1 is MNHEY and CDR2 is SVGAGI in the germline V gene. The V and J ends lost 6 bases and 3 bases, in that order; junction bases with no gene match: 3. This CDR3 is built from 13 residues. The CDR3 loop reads CASRPQGDYGYTF. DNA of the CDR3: TGTGCCAGCAGGCCACAGGGGGACTATGGCTACACCTTC.

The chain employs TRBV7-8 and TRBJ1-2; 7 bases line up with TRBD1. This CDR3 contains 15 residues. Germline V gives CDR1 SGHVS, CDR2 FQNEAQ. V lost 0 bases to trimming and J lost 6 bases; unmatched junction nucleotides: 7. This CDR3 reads CASSLAPDRWHGYTF. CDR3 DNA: TGTGCCAGCAGCTTAGCTCCGGACAGGTGGCATGGCTACACCTTC.

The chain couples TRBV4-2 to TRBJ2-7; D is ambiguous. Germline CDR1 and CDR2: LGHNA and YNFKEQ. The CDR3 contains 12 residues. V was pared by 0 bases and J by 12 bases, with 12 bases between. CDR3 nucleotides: TGTGCCAGCAGCCAAGATCACTCCACCCGGTACTTC. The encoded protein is CASSQDHSTRYF.

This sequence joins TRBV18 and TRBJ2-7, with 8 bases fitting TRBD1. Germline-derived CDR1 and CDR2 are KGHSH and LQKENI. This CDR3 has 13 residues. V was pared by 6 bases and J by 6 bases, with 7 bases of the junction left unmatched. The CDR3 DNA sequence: TGTGCCAGCTCGCTGGACAGGGTAGGCGAGCAGTACTTC. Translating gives CASSLDRVGEQYF. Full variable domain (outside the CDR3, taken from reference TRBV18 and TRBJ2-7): NAGVMQNPRHLVRRRGQEARLRCSPMKGHSHVYWYRQLPEEGLKFMVYLQKENIIDESGMPKERFSAEFPKEGPSILRIQQVVRGDSAAYFCASSLDRVGEQYFGPGTRLTVT.